This is a list of T cell receptor beta chains from one sample in a study of cytomegalovirus exposure and HLA in healthy donors. The protocol was immunoSEQ multiplex PCR, while the TCRdb copy is restricted to in-frame clones and leaves out a portion. The sample yields some 130,000 clones, about four fifths seen once. The source material was PBMCs. These receptors all stem from a woman aged 40-49 years in good health and CMV-seronegative. Both conserved end residues are part of each CDR3. Each record gives: V gene, D gene, J gene, clone size, CDR3 DNA, CDR3 protein. The D gene is left open where the match is weak. Some rows mark clone size as missing; the rest say once, few, many or name a class of expanded clone.

v_call: TRBV4-3
d_call: -
j_call: TRBJ1-1
clone_size: -
cdr3_nt: TGCGCCAGCAGCACGATCGGGGTAAGCACTGAAGCTTTCTTT
cdr3_aa: CASSTIGVSTEAFF

v_call: TRBV9
d_call: -
j_call: TRBJ2-7
clone_size: -
cdr3_nt: TGTGCCAGCAGCCCGGGCTCCTACGAGCAGTACTTC
cdr3_aa: CASSPGSYEQYF

v_call: TRBV4-2
d_call: -
j_call: TRBJ1-4
clone_size: -
cdr3_nt: TGTGCCAGCAGCCAGGAACCCCCACAGGGCGGTAAGGAAAAACTGTTTTTT
cdr3_aa: CASSQEPPQGGKEKLFF

v_call: TRBV5-4
d_call: -
j_call: TRBJ1-4
clone_size: -
cdr3_nt: TGTGCCAGCAGCTTGTGGGACAAAGATGAAAAACTGTTTTTT
cdr3_aa: CASSLWDKDEKLFF

v_call: TRBV7-9
d_call: TRBD1
j_call: TRBJ2-3
clone_size: -
cdr3_nt: TGTGCCAGCAGCGGCCGGGACAGGGGAGCTACCACAGATACGCAGTATTTT
cdr3_aa: CASSGRDRGATTDTQYF

v_call: TRBV6-5
d_call: -
j_call: TRBJ1-6
clone_size: -
cdr3_nt: TGTGCCAGCAGTTACACTCGACAGATTAATTCACCCCTCCACTTT
cdr3_aa: CASSYTRQINSPLHF

v_call: TRBV7-8
d_call: TRBD2
j_call: TRBJ2-5
clone_size: once
cdr3_nt: TGTGCCAGCAGCTTAGCAGCGACTAGCGGGGGACGCGTGCAGTACTTC
cdr3_aa: CASSLAATSGGRVQYF

v_call: TRBV27
d_call: -
j_call: TRBJ2-7
clone_size: -
cdr3_nt: TGTGCCAAAGCGGGTCGATCCTACGAGCAGTACTTC
cdr3_aa: CAKAGRSYEQYF

v_call: TRBV4-3
d_call: -
j_call: TRBJ2-3
clone_size: -
cdr3_nt: TGCGCCAGCAGCCAACTAGCTAGCACAGATACGCAGTATTTT
cdr3_aa: CASSQLASTDTQYF

v_call: TRBV7-2
d_call: TRBD2
j_call: TRBJ2-1
clone_size: -
cdr3_nt: TGTGCCAGCAGCTTAGTTAGCGGGGGGGCCTACAATGAGCAGTTCTTC
cdr3_aa: CASSLVSGGAYNEQFF

v_call: TRBV6-1
d_call: TRBD2
j_call: TRBJ2-1
clone_size: -
cdr3_nt: TGTGCCAGCAGTCTAGCGGGGGCCATCTACAATGAGCAGTTCTTC
cdr3_aa: CASSLAGAIYNEQFF

v_call: TRBV5-1
d_call: TRBD1
j_call: TRBJ1-5
clone_size: few
cdr3_nt: TGCGCCAGCATTCCTCAGAAGACAGGGTGGGCTCAGCCCCAGCATTTT
cdr3_aa: CASIPQKTGWAQPQHF

v_call: TRBV4-3
d_call: -
j_call: TRBJ1-1
clone_size: -
cdr3_nt: TGCGCCAGCAGCCAAGATCTGCAAGGTGGGAGGACTGAAGCTTTCTTT
cdr3_aa: CASSQDLQGGRTEAFF

v_call: TRBV7-9
d_call: TRBD1
j_call: TRBJ2-2
clone_size: once
cdr3_nt: TGTGCCAGCAGCTCGGGACAGGGGAACGCCGGGGAGCTGTTTTTT
cdr3_aa: CASSSGQGNAGELFF

v_call: TRBV5-1
d_call: TRBD2
j_call: TRBJ2-1
clone_size: -
cdr3_nt: TGCGCCAGCAGCTTGGAAGGGACTAGCGGATACAATGAGCAGTTCTTC
cdr3_aa: CASSLEGTSGYNEQFF

v_call: TRBV7-9
d_call: -
j_call: TRBJ1-4
clone_size: -
cdr3_nt: TGTGCCATCATATCCCAGGGTGGGGAATTTGCAACTAATGAAAAACTGTTTTTT
cdr3_aa: CAIISQGGEFATNEKLFF

v_call: TRBV27
d_call: TRBD2
j_call: TRBJ2-7
clone_size: -
cdr3_nt: TGTGCCAGCAGCAATCCTAGCGGGGGTGCCTACGAGCAGTACTTC
cdr3_aa: CASSNPSGGAYEQYF

v_call: TRBV7-9
d_call: -
j_call: TRBJ1-2
clone_size: -
cdr3_nt: TGTGCCAGCAGCCGGGGGGAAGATGGCTACACCTTC
cdr3_aa: CASSRGEDGYTF

v_call: TRBV6-5
d_call: -
j_call: TRBJ2-3
clone_size: once
cdr3_nt: TGTGCCAGCAGTCGCCAGCGGGTCACAGATACGCAGTATTTT
cdr3_aa: CASSRQRVTDTQYF

v_call: TRBV5-6
d_call: -
j_call: TRBJ1-2
clone_size: once
cdr3_nt: TGTGCCAGCAGCCCCGACCCTACCTTGGACAGTAGTAACTATGGCTACACCTTC
cdr3_aa: CASSPDPTLDSSNYGYTF

v_call: TRBV28
d_call: -
j_call: TRBJ2-5
clone_size: -
cdr3_nt: TGTGCCAGCAGTTTACCTGGGGCCTGGGGAGAGACCCAGTACTTC
cdr3_aa: CASSLPGAWGETQYF

v_call: TRBV6-6
d_call: TRBD1
j_call: TRBJ2-7
clone_size: few
cdr3_nt: TGTGCCAGCAGCGGGACAGCGTACGAGCAGTACTTC
cdr3_aa: CASSGTAYEQYF

v_call: TRBV29-1
d_call: -
j_call: TRBJ2-1
clone_size: -
cdr3_nt: TGCAGCGTTGAGCGAGGCTCCTACAATGAGCAGTTCTTC
cdr3_aa: CSVERGSYNEQFF

v_call: TRBV7-2
d_call: TRBD2
j_call: TRBJ2-1
clone_size: -
cdr3_nt: TGTGCCAGCAGCGTGACTAGCGGGGCGTTGAATGAGCAGTTCTTC
cdr3_aa: CASSVTSGALNEQFF

v_call: TRBV10-3
d_call: TRBD1
j_call: TRBJ2-7
clone_size: few
cdr3_nt: TGTGCCATCAGTGCGGGGACAGGCCCCTACGAGCAGTACTTC
cdr3_aa: CAISAGTGPYEQYF

v_call: TRBV4-2
d_call: TRBD1
j_call: TRBJ1-1
clone_size: -
cdr3_nt: TGTGCCAGCAGCTATACAGGGGGGACTGAAGCTTTCTTT
cdr3_aa: CASSYTGGTEAFF

v_call: TRBV2
d_call: -
j_call: TRBJ2-7
clone_size: -
cdr3_nt: TGTGCCAGCACGTTAGAGGGTGGCGAGCAGTACTTC
cdr3_aa: CASTLEGGEQYF

v_call: TRBV5-1
d_call: TRBD2
j_call: TRBJ2-5
clone_size: -
cdr3_nt: TGCGCCAGCAGCTTGGTAATACTAGCGGATCAAGAGACCCAGTACTTC
cdr3_aa: CASSLVILADQETQYF

v_call: TRBV6-5
d_call: -
j_call: TRBJ1-6
clone_size: -
cdr3_nt: TGTGCCAGCAGTTACTCGTGGTCACAGGTTGCTTCACCCCTCCACTTT
cdr3_aa: CASSYSWSQVASPLHF

v_call: TRBV28
d_call: TRBD1
j_call: TRBJ1-2
clone_size: -
cdr3_nt: TGTGCCATCTCGGACAGGGTTTACGACGGCTACACCTTC
cdr3_aa: CAISDRVYDGYTF

v_call: TRBV6-1
d_call: -
j_call: TRBJ2-7
clone_size: few
cdr3_nt: TGTGCCAGCAGTCCACAGGGAAATTCCTACGAGCAGTACTTC
cdr3_aa: CASSPQGNSYEQYF